The sequence of this T cell receptor beta chain was determined in a study of glioma-infiltrating T cells after dendritic cell vaccination. Study-level background: Dendritic cell vaccine was injected intradermally three times, biweekly.

CDR1 and CDR2 from the germline V gene are SGHRS and YFSETQ. Trimming stripped 4 bases from V and 7 bases from J, with 17 bases between. The CDR3 runs to 14 residues. Study results and caveats: Longer survival after dendritic cell vaccination followed higher pretreatment TIL content.

Only in-frame clones appear in the TCRdb table, and some are missing; sequencing was by immunoSEQ multiplex PCR. Of over a thousand clones listed, roughly 88% are singletons. As concerns this clone: Its antigen is unidentified.

Material: tumor tissue, obtained before dendritic cell vaccination. This TCR came from a human donor with glioblastoma. The rearrangement links TRBV5-1 to TRBJ1-1; weak D call: TRBD1 (6 bases). CDR3 protein: CASSPAGGAVEAFF. CDR3 nucleotides: TGCGCCAGCAGCCCTGCGGGGGGGGCGGTTGAAGCTTTCTTT.